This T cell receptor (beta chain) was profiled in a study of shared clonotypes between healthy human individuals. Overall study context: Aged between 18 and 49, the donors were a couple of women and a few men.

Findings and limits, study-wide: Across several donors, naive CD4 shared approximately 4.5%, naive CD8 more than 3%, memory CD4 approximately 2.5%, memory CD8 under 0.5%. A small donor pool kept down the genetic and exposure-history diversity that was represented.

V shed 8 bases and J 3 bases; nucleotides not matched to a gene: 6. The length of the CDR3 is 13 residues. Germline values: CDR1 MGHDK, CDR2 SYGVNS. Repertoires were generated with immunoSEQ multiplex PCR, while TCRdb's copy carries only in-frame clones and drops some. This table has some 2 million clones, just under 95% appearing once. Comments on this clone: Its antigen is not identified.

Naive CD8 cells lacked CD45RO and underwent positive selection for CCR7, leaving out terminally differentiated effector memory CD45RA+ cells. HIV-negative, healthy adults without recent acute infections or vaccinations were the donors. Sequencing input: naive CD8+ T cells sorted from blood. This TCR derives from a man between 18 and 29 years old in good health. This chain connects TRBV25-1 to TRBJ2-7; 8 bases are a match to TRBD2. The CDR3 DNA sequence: TGTGCCAGCCGGGAGGGAGGGTACTACGAGCAGTACTTC. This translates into CASREGGYYEQYF.